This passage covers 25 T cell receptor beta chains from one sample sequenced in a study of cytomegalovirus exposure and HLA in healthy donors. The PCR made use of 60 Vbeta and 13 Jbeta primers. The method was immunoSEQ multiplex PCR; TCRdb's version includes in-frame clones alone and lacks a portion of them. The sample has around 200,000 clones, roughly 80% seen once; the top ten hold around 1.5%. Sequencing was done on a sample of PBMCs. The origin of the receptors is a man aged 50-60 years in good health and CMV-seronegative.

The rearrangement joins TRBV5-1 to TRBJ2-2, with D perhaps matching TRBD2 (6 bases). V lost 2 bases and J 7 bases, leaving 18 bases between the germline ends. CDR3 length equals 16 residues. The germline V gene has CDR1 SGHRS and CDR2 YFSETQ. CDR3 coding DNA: TGCGCCAGCAGCTTCCTGACTAGATCATCGGGCGGGGAGCTGTTTTTT. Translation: CASSFLTRSSGGELFF.

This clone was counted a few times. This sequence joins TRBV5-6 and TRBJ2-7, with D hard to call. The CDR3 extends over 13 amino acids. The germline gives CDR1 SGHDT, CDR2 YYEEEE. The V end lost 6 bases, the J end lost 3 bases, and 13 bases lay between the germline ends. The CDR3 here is CASNLAGGYEQYF. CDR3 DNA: TGTGCCAGCAACCTTGCCGGCGGCTACGAGCAGTACTTC.

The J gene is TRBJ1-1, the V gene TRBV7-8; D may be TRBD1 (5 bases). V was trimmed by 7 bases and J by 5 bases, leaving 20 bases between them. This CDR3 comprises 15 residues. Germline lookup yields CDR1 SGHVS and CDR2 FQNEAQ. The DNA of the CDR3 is TGTGCCAGCAACCTCTTGCGGGGGGTCGGGACTGAAGCTTTCTTT. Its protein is CASNLLRGVGTEAFF. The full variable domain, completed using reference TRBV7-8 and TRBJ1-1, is GAGVSQSPRYKVAKRGQDVALRCDPISGHVSLFWYQQALGQGPEFLTYFQNEAQLDKSGLPSDRFFAERPEGSVSTLKIQRTQQEDSAVYLCASNLLRGVGTEAFFGQGTRLTVV.

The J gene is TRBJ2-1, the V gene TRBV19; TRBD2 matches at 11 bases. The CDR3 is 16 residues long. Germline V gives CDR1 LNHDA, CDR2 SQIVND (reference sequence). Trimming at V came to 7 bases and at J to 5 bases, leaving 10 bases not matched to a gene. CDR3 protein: CASIPNSGRENNEQFF. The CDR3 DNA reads TGTGCCAGTATCCCAAATAGCGGGAGGGAAAACAATGAGCAGTTCTTC.

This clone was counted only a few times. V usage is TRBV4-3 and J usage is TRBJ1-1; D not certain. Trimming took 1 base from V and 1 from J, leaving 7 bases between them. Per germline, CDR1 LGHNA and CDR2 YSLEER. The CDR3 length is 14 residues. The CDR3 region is CASSQVGGNTEAFF. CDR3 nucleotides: TGCGCCAGCAGCCAAGTTGGAGGGAACACTGAAGCTTTCTTT.

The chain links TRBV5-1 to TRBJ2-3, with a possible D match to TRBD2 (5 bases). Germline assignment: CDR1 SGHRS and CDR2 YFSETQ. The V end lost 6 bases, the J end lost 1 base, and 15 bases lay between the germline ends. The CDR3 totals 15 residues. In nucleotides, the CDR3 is TGCGCCAGCAATCTAGCCCAGCCTCGCACAGATACGCAGTATTTT. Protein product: CASNLAQPRTDTQYF.

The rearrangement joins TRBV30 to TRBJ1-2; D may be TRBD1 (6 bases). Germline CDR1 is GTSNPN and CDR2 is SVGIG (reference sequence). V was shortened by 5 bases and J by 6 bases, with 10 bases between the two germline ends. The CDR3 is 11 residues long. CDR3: CAWGQGNGYTF. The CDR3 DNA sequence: TGTGCCTGGGGGCAGGGGAATGGCTACACCTTC.

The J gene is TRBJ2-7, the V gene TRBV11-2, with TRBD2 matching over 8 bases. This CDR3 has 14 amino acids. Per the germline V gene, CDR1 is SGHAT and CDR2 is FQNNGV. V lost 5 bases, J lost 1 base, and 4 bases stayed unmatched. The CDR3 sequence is CASSPQRGSYEQYF. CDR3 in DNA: TGTGCCAGCAGCCCCCAGCGGGGGTCCTACGAGCAGTACTTC.

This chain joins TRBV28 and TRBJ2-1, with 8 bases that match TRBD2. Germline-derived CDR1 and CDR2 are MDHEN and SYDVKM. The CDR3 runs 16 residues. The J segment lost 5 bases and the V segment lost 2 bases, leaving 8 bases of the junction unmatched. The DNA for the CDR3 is TGTGCCAGCAGTTTAAACCTAGCGGGTGGGGACAATGAGCAGTTCTTC. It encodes CASSLNLAGGDNEQFF.

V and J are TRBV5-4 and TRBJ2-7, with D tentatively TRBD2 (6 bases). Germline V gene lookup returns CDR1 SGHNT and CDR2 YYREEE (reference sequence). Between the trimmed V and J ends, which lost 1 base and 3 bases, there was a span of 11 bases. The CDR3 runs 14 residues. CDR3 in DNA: TGTGCCAGCAGCTTGTTTAGCGGAATCTACGAGCAGTACTTC. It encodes CASSLFSGIYEQYF. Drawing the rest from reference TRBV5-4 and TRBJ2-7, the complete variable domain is ETGVTQSPTHLIKTRGQQVTLRCSSQSGHNTVSWYQQALGQGPQFIFQYYREEENGRGNFPPRFSGLQFPNYSSELNVNALELDDSALYLCASSLFSGIYEQYFGPGTRLTVT.

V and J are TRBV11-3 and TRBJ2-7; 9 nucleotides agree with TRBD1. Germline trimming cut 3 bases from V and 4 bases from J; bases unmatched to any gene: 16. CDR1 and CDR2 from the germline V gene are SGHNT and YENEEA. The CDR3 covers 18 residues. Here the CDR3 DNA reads TGTGCCAGCAGCTTCCGGAGTCGCCATCGGGACAGGGTGTACGAGCAGTACTTC. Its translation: CASSFRSRHRDRVYEQYF.

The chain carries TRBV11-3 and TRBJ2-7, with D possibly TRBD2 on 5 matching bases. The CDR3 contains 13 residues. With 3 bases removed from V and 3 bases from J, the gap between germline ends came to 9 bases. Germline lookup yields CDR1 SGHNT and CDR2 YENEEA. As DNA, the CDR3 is TGTGCCAGCAGCTTGGACTCTAACTACGAGCAGTACTTC. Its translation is CASSLDSNYEQYF.

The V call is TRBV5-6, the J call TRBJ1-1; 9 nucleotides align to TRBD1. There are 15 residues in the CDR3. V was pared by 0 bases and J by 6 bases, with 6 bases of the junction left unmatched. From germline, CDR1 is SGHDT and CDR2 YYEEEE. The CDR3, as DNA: TGTGCCAGCAGCTTGGTAACAGGGGGCCTTTCTGAAGCTTTCTTT. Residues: CASSLVTGGLSEAFF.

The CDR3, as DNA: TGTGCCAGCAGTTTCGAGGCCACGGGAGGGAACACTGAAGCTTTCTTT. Protein sequence: CASSFEATGGNTEAFF. V usage is TRBV27 and J usage is TRBJ1-1; no clear D. The CDR3 is 16 amino acids. Germline V CDR1 and CDR2: MNHEY, SMNVEV (reference sequence). V was shortened by 3 bases and J by 1 base, with 15 bases between the two germline ends.

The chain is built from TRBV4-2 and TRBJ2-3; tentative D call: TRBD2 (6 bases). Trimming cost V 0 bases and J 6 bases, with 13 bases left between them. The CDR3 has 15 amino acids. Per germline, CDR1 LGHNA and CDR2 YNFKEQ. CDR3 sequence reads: CASSQDAAGTDTQYF. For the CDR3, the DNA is TGTGCCAGCAGCCAAGATGCTGCGGGAACGGATACGCAGTATTTT.

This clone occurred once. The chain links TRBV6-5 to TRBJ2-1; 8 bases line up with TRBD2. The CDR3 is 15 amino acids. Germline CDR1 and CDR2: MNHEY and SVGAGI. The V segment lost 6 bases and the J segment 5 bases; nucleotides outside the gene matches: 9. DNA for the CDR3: TGTGCCAGCAGGTTAGCGGGAACAGTCAACAATGAGCAGTTCTTC. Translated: CASRLAGTVNNEQFF.

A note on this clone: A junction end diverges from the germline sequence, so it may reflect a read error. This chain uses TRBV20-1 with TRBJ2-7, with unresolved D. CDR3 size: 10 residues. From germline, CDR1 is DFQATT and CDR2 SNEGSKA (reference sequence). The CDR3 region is CSARDFEQYF. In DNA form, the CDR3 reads TGCAGTGCGAGAGACTTCGAGCAGTACTTC.

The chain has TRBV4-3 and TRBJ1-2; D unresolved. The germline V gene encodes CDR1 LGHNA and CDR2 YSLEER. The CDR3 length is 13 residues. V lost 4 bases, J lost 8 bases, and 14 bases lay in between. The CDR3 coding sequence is TGCGCCAGCAGCCCGGGGATGGGAGGCGGCTACACCTTC. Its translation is CASSPGMGGGYTF.

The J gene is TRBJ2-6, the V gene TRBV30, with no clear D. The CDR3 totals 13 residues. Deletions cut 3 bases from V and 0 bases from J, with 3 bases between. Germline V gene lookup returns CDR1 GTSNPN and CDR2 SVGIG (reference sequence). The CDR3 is CAWSGSGANVLTF. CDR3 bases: TGTGCCTGGAGCGGCTCTGGGGCCAACGTCCTGACTTTC.

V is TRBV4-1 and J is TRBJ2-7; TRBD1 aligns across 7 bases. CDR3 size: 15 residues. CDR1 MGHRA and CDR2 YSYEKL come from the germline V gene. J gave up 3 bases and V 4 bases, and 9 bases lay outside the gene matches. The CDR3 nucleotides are TGCGCCAGCAGCCTAAGCACGGGACAGAACTACGAGCAGTACTTC. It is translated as CASSLSTGQNYEQYF.

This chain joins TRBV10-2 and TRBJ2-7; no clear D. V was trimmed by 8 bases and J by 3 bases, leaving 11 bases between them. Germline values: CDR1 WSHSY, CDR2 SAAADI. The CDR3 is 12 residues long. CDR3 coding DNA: TGCGCCAGCGGGCCCCAGGACTACGAGCAGTACTTC. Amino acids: CASGPQDYEQYF.

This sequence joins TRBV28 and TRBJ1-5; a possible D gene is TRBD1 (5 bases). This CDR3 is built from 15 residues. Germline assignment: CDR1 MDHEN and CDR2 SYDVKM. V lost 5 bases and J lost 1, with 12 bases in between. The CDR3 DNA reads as TGTGCCAGCAGTCCCGGAGGGACGAGCAATCAGCCCCAGCATTTT. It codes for CASSPGGTSNQPQHF.

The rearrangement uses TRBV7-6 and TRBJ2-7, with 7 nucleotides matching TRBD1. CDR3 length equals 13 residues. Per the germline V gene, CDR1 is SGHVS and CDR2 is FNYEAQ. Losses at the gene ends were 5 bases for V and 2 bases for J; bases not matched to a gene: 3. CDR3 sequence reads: CASSRTGAYEQYF. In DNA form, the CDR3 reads TGTGCCAGCAGCCGGACAGGCGCCTACGAGCAGTACTTC.

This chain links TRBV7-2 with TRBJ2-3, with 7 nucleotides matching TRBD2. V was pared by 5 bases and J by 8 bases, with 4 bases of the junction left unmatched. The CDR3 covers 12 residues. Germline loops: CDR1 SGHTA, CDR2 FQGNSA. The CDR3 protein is CASSPSGGTQYF. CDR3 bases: TGTGCCAGCAGCCCCTCGGGGGGTACGCAGTATTTT.

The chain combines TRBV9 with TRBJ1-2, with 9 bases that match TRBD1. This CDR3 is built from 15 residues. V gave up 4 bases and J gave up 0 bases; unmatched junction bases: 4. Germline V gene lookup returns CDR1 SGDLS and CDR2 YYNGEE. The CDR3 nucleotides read TGTGCCAGCAGCTTCCGGGACAGGGCTAACTATGGCTACACCTTC. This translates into CASSFRDRANYGYTF. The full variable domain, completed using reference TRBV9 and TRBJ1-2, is DSGVTQTPKHLITATGQRVTLRCSPRSGDLSVYWYQQSLDQGLQFLIQYYNGEERAKGNILERFSAQQFPDLHSELNLSSLELGDSALYFCASSFRDRANYGYTFGSGTRLTVV.